The 18 T cell receptor beta chains given below trace back to one sample, sequenced in a study of cytomegalovirus exposure and HLA in healthy donors. This PCR relied on a set of 60 Vbeta primers and 13 Jbeta primers. Profiling relied on immunoSEQ multiplex PCR, and the TCRdb table lists in-frame clones only, not all of them. Of approximately 260,000 clones in the sample, almost 85% were seen once. The sequenced material came from PBMCs. Receptor source: a woman aged 40 to 49 in good health and CMV-seropositive.

This clone came up a few times. A junction end diverges from the germline sequence, so it may reflect a read error. The chain uses TRBV7-9 and TRBJ2-2, with 7 bases that match TRBD2. This CDR3 has 17 amino acids. Germline lookup yields CDR1 SEHNR and CDR2 FQNEAQ (reference sequence). The CDR3 sequence: CSSSLGIAGLVTGELFF. DNA of the CDR3: TGTTCCAGCAGCTTGGGCATCGCTGGACTAGTTACCGGGGAGCTGTTTTTT.

The DNA for the CDR3 is TGTGCCAGCAGCGGAGGGGGGGGCCACACTCCTGGGGGCTACACCTTC. Its protein product is CASSGGGGHTPGGYTF. The V gene is TRBV9, the J gene TRBJ1-2, with TRBD1 as a possible D gene (6 bases). The CDR3 runs to 16 residues. CDR1 SGDLS and CDR2 YYNGEE come from the germline V gene. V was shortened by 3 bases and J by 8 bases, with 23 bases between the two germline ends.

J is TRBJ2-1 and V is TRBV21-1; TRBD1 is the table's D call and was not checked against the DNA. TRBV21-1 is described as a pseudogene. The CDR3 runs to 18 residues. The CDR3 DNA is TGTGCCAGCAGCAGAACTAAAAAGGACAGCCTCTCCTACAATGAGCAGTTCTTC. Residues: CASSRTKKDSLSYNEQFF.

The chain joins TRBV11-2 to TRBJ1-5, with 10 nucleotides matching TRBD1. The CDR3 runs 14 residues. Germline CDR1 SGHAT, CDR2 FQNNGV. With 3 bases clipped from V and 6 bases from J, the junction kept 2 bases outside the gene matches. The CDR3: CASSLTGGFQPQHF. In nucleotides, the CDR3 is TGTGCCAGCAGCTTGACAGGGGGCTTTCAGCCCCAGCATTTT.

The J gene is TRBJ2-1, the V gene TRBV30, with TRBD2 as a possible D gene (5 bases). The CDR3 is 11 residues long. Looked up from germline, CDR1 is GTSNPN and CDR2 is SVGIG (reference sequence). The V gene lost 2 bases and the J gene lost 8 bases, with 7 bases spanning the gap. The CDR3 nucleotides are TGTGCCTGGAGTACTAGGGATGAGCAGTTCTTC. It translates to CAWSTRDEQFF.

The rearrangement links TRBV27 to TRBJ2-1, with 8 bases matching TRBD2. The CDR3 has 14 residues. Germline V CDR1 and CDR2: MNHEY, SMNVEV (reference sequence). V shed 6 bases, J shed 8 bases, and the junction held 9 bases outside the gene matches. In DNA, the CDR3 is TGTGCCAGCAGAACTAGCGGTTCAACCGATGAGCAGTTCTTC. Protein product: CASRTSGSTDEQFF.

The chain links TRBV18 to TRBJ2-3; TRBD1 agrees at 9 bases. Trimming at V came to 1 base and at J to 2 bases, leaving 1 base not matched to a gene. The CDR3 contains 15 residues. From germline, CDR1 is KGHSH and CDR2 LQKENI. The CDR3 DNA follows: TGTGCCAGCTCACCACGGGACAGGGACACAGATACGCAGTATTTT. This codes for CASSPRDRDTDTQYF. The variable domain in full, with the rest retrieved from reference TRBV18 and TRBJ2-3, is NAGVMQNPRHLVRRRGQEARLRCSPMKGHSHVYWYRQLPEEGLKFMVYLQKENIIDESGMPKERFSAEFPKEGPSILRIQQVVRGDSAAYFCASSPRDRDTDTQYFGPGTRLTVL.

The table lists this clone with a few counts. The chain has TRBV7-6 and TRBJ2-2; 9 bases are shared with TRBD2. The ends lost 5 bases at V and 1 base at J; junction bases unmatched: 5. This CDR3 contains 16 residues. The V gene's germline CDR1 is SGHVS and CDR2 FNYEAQ. In DNA, the CDR3 is TGTGCCAGCAGCACCCAAGCGGGAGGGAACACCGGGGAGCTGTTTTTT. The encoded protein is CASSTQAGGNTGELFF.

The genes are TRBV5-1 and TRBJ1-2; 7 nucleotides line up with TRBD1. V trimming: 4 bases; J trimming: 8 bases; junction bases outside the gene matches: 8. The CDR3 length is 13 residues. Germline assignment: CDR1 SGHRS and CDR2 YFSETQ. This CDR3 is CASSQQGEGGYTF. The CDR3 DNA follows: TGCGCCAGCAGCCAGCAGGGGGAAGGCGGCTACACCTTC.

This chain joins TRBV6-6 and TRBJ1-6; 11 bases map to TRBD1. From germline, CDR1 is MNHNY and CDR2 SVGAGI (reference sequence). The CDR3 extends over 16 amino acids. J lost 9 bases, V lost 0 bases, and 4 bases had no gene match. The CDR3 coding sequence is TGTGCCAGCAGTTACTCCGGGACAGGGGGGGGTTCACCCCTCCACTTT. Translation gives CASSYSGTGGGSPLHF.

This clone was recorded once. The V and J genes are TRBV9 and TRBJ2-5; TRBD2 is a possible D gene (6 bases). Germline CDR1 reads SGDLS; CDR2 reads YYNGEE. With 3 bases removed from V and 4 bases from J, the gap between germline ends came to 10 bases. The CDR3 contains 13 residues. This chain's CDR3 is CASSGPGAETQYF. CDR3 DNA sequence: TGTGCCAGCAGCGGACCGGGAGCAGAGACCCAGTACTTC.

As for this clone: Mismatch with germline at one junction end may stem from a read error. The chain combines TRBV5-1 with TRBJ1-1; TRBD1 might be the D (6 bases). CDR3 length equals 15 residues. CDR1 and CDR2 (germline): SGHRS, YFSETQ. This CDR3 is CTSSLEIRGGTEAFF. The CDR3 coding sequence is TGCACCAGCAGCTTGGAGATAAGGGGGGGTACTGAAGCTTTCTTT.

The CDR3 loop is CASRVLAGVTGELFF. CDR3 DNA sequence: TGTGCCAGCAGAGTGCTAGCGGGAGTCACCGGGGAGCTGTTTTTT. V and J are TRBV6-4 and TRBJ2-2, with 10 positions matching TRBD2. Germline V gene sequence: CDR1 MRHNA, CDR2 SNTAGT. CDR3 length: 15 residues. With 6 bases clipped from V and 4 bases from J, the junction kept 5 bases outside the gene matches.

CDR3 in DNA: TGTGCCAGTAGTGCGCGGGACCCCCCCGAGCAGTACTTC. Amino acids: CASSARDPPEQYF. The chain carries TRBV19 and TRBJ2-7, with a possible D match to TRBD2 (6 bases). The CDR3 is made up of 13 amino acids. Germline V gene data show CDR1 as LNHDA and CDR2 as SQIVND (reference sequence). Trimming removed 5 bases at V and 6 bases at J, with 14 bases between. The full variable domain, with the rest looked up from reference TRBV19 and TRBJ2-7, is DGGITQSPKYLFRKEGQNVTLSCEQNLNHDAMYWYRQDPGQGLRLIYYSQIVNDFQKGDIAEGYSVSREKKESFPLTVTSAQKNPTAFYLCASSARDPPEQYFGPGTRLTVT.

The chain combines TRBV7-2 with TRBJ2-1, with 7 nucleotides matching TRBD2. Germline trimming cut 3 bases from V and 2 bases from J; bases unmatched to any gene: 4. The germline CDR1 and CDR2 sequences are SGHTA and FQGNSA. This CDR3 contains 15 residues. The CDR3 region is CASSFTREAYNEQFF. DNA of the CDR3: TGTGCCAGCAGCTTTACCCGGGAGGCCTACAATGAGCAGTTCTTC.

The V and J genes are TRBV10-3 and TRBJ2-7; D call uncertain. The CDR3 extends over 12 amino acids. Looked up from germline, CDR1 is ENHRY and CDR2 is SYGVKD. V dropped 3 bases and J dropped 5 bases, with 8 bases sitting between them. The CDR3 region is CAISDWADEQYF. DNA for the CDR3: TGTGCCATCAGTGATTGGGCAGACGAGCAGTACTTC.

This sequence joins TRBV30 and TRBJ1-4; the D gene is possibly TRBD1 (6 bases). The length of the CDR3 is 14 residues. The V gene lost 0 bases and the J gene lost 8 bases, with 13 bases spanning the gap. Germline V gene sequence: CDR1 GTSNPN, CDR2 SVGIG (reference sequence). In nucleotides, the CDR3 is TGTGCCTGGAGTGTTATCCCAAGGGGGGAAAAACTGTTTTTT. This encodes CAWSVIPRGEKLFF.

The chain combines TRBV28 with TRBJ2-7, with 8 bases fitting TRBD1. This CDR3 is built from 15 residues. Germline V CDR1 and CDR2: MDHEN, SYDVKM. V gave up 6 bases and J gave up 3 bases; unmatched junction bases: 10. Here the CDR3 reads CASSPTGQGGYEQYF. The CDR3 coding sequence is TGTGCCAGCAGCCCTACAGGACAGGGCGGCTACGAGCAGTACTTC. Together with reference TRBV28 and TRBJ2-7, the CDR3 gives the full variable domain: DVKVTQSSRYLVKRTGEKVFLECVQDMDHENMFWYRQDPGLGLRLIYFSYDVKMKEKGDIPEGYSVSREKKERFSLILESASTNQTSMYLCASSPTGQGGYEQYFGPGTRLTVT.